The next 11 T cell receptor beta chains were all read from a single sample in a study of T cell changes during pregnancy in multiple sclerosis (dated 2019 in TCRdb). Preparation of the library involved the immunoSEQ multiplex PCR assay. TCRdb stores this immuneACCESS table with in-frame sequences only. Part of the clones is absent; in the studies checked, under half of the shortfall reflects unresolved V genes, and no reason is known for the rest. The sample profile shows roughly 49,000 clones; around nine tenths of them were found once. The ten largest clones take up around 0.27% of the sample. The starting material was CD4+ T cells from peripheral blood mononuclear cells, obtained in the second trimester of pregnancy. The receptor set was obtained from a female donor with multiple sclerosis, enrolled in a pregnancy study.

The chain links TRBV11-1 to TRBJ2-7, with 7 bases that match TRBD1. Unmatched junction bases numbered 5, after V lost 6 bases and J lost 3 bases. This CDR3 has 13 residues. Germline CDR1 SGHAT, CDR2 FQDESV (reference sequence). The CDR3 is CASRGQFLYEQYF. In nucleotides, the CDR3 is TGTGCCAGCAGGGGACAGTTCCTCTACGAGCAGTACTTC.

As DNA, the CDR3 is TGTGCCAGCAGCTTGGCCTCTTTGGGCAGCGGGGCCAACGTCCTGACTTTC. Translated, it gives CASSLASLGSGANVLTF. The V gene is TRBV5-4, the J gene TRBJ2-6; D is unresolved. The length of the CDR3 is 17 residues. V lost 0 bases and J 4 bases, leaving 14 bases between the germline ends. Germline-derived CDR1 and CDR2 are SGHNT and YYREEE (reference sequence). Full variable domain (outside the CDR3, taken from reference TRBV5-4 and TRBJ2-6): ETGVTQSPTHLIKTRGQQVTLRCSSQSGHNTVSWYQQALGQGPQFIFQYYREEENGRGNFPPRFSGLQFPNYSSELNVNALELDDSALYLCASSLASLGSGANVLTFGAGSRLTVL.

This clone was seen a few times. This rearrangement joins TRBV2 to TRBJ2-7; 8 bases match TRBD2. The length of the CDR3 is 14 residues. Losses at the gene ends were 7 bases for V and 7 bases for J; bases not matched to a gene: 12. Germline loops: CDR1 SNHLY, CDR2 FYNNEI. DNA for the CDR3: TGTGCCAGCAAAACAGGCGGGGGGTCGAATGAGCAGTACTTC. It translates to CASKTGGGSNEQYF.

The J gene is TRBJ1-5, the V gene TRBV2; D gene unclear. The CDR3 is made up of 14 amino acids. V dropped 8 bases and J dropped 2 bases, with 13 bases sitting between them. Germline CDR1 reads SNHLY; CDR2 reads FYNNEI. The CDR3 coding sequence is TGTGCCAGCCGAGGGAGGAGGGGCAATCAGCCCCAGCATTTT. The encoded protein is CASRGRRGNQPQHF. Based on the CDR3 plus reference TRBV2 and TRBJ1-5, the full variable domain is EPEVTQTPSHQVTQMGQEVILRCVPISNHLYFYWYRQILGQKVEFLVSFYNNEISEKSEIFDDQFSVERPDGSNFTLKIRSTKLEDSAMYFCASRGRRGNQPQHFGDGTRLSIL.

The CDR3 reads CASSIKAPGGNTEAFF. CDR3 DNA: TGTGCCAGTAGTATAAAGGCGCCAGGGGGGAACACTGAAGCTTTCTTT. The rearrangement links TRBV19 to TRBJ1-1, with TRBD1 matching 7 bases. CDR1 is LNHDA, CDR2 SQIVND, per germline (reference sequence). The CDR3 contains 16 residues. The junction had 7 bases not matched to a gene; V was cut back by 2 bases and J by 1 base.

The chain recombines TRBV19 with TRBJ2-7; a possible D gene is TRBD1 (5 bases). This CDR3 has 13 residues. CDR1 is LNHDA, CDR2 SQIVND, per germline (reference sequence). The V gene lost 0 bases and the J gene lost 5 bases, with 8 bases spanning the gap. CDR3 sequence reads: CASSIERGHEQYF. CDR3 nucleotides: TGTGCCAGTAGTATAGAAAGGGGCCACGAGCAGTACTTC.

This rearrangement joins TRBV5-6 to TRBJ2-1, with 8 bases that match TRBD2. There are 13 residues in the CDR3. With 2 bases clipped from V and 9 bases from J, the junction kept 4 bases outside the gene matches. Germline-derived CDR1 and CDR2 are SGHDT and YYEEEE. CDR3 amino acids: CASSLRGGSEQFF. The CDR3 nucleotides read TGTGCCAGCAGCTTACGGGGGGGATCTGAGCAGTTCTTC.

The chain carries TRBV6-6 and TRBJ1-2; TRBD1 agrees at 7 bases. Germline CDR1 reads MNHNY; CDR2 reads SVGAGI (reference sequence). Trimming at V came to 2 bases and at J to 6 bases, leaving 9 bases not matched to a gene. This CDR3 is built from 15 residues. The CDR3 region is CASSYGRQGLDGYTF. CDR3 in DNA: TGTGCCAGCAGTTACGGACGACAGGGACTTGATGGCTACACCTTC.

The chain carries TRBV4-2 and TRBJ2-4, with a weak D call TRBD2 (5 bases). Trimming removed 4 bases from V and 6 bases from J, with 16 bases in between. The CDR3 has 15 amino acids. Per the germline V gene, CDR1 is LGHNA and CDR2 is YNFKEQ. CDR3 DNA: TGTGCCAGCAGCCCCCGTATCTCGGCGGGAAACATTCAGTACTTC. This codes for CASSPRISAGNIQYF.

The rearrangement links TRBV2 to TRBJ1-2; tentative D call: TRBD1 (5 bases). This CDR3 is built from 14 residues. CDR1 is SNHLY and CDR2 is FYNNEI in the germline V gene. The germline V and J ends were trimmed by 5 bases and 4 bases, with 14 bases remaining between them. Here the CDR3 reads CASSPSGTGYGYTF. CDR3 nucleotides: TGTGCCAGCAGTCCCTCCGGGACTGGCTATGGCTACACCTTC.

J is TRBJ2-4 and V is TRBV21-1; TRBD2, as called in the table, went unchecked against the DNA. TRBV21-1 constitutes a pseudogene. The CDR3 contains 15 residues. The CDR3 protein is CASRFRSGVENIQYF. As DNA, the CDR3 is TGTGCCAGCAGGTTCAGGAGCGGGGTCGAAAACATTCAGTACTTC.